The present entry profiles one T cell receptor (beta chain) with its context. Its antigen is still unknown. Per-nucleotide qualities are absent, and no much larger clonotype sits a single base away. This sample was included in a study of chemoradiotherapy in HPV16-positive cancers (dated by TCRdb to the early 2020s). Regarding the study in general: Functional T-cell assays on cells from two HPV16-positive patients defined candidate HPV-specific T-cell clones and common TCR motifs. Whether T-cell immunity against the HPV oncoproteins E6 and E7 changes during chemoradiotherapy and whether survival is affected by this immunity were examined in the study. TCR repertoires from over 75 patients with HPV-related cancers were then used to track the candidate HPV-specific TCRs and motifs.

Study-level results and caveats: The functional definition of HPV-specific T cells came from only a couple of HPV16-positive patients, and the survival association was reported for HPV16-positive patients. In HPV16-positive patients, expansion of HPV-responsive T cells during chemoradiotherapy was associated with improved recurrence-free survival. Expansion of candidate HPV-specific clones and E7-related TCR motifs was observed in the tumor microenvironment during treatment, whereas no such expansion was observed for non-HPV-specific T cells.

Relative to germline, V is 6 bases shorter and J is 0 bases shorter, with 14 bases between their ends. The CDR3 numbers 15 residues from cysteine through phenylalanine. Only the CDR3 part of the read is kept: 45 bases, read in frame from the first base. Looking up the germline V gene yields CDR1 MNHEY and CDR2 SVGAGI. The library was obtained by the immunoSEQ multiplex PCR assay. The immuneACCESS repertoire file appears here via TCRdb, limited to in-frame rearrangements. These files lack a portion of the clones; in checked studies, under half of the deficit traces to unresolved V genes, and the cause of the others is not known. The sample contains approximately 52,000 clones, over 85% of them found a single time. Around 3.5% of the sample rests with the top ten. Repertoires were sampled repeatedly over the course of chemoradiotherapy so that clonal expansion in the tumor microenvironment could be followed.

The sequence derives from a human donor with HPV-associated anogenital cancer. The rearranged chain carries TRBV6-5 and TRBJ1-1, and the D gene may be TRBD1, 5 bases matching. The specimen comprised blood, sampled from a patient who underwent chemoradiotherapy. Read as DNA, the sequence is TGTGCCAGCAGCCGCCGCGGGGCAATGAACACTGAAGCTTTCTTT. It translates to CASSRRGAMNTEAFF.